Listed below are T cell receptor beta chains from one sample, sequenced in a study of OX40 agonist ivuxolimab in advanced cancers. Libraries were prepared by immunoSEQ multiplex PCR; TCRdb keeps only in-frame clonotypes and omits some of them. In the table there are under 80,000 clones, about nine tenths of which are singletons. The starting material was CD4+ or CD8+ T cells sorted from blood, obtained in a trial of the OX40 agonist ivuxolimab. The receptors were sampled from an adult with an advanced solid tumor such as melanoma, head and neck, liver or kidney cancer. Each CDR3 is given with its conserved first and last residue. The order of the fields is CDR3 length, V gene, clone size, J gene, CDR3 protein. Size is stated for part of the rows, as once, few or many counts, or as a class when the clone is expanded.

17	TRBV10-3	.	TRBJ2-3	CAISESPSGGRRDTQYF
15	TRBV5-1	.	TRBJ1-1	CASSLNAGTNTEAFF
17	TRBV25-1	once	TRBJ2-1	CASSVSVGGPRYNEQFF
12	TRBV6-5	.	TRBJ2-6	CASGSGANVLTF
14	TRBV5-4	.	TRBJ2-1	CASSIQSSYNEQFF
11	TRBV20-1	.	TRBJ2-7	CSALDHPEQYF
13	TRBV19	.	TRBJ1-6	CASSMGGISPLHF
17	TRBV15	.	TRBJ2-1	CATTTPLGTSGYNEQFF
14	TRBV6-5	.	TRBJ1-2	CASSSPFGGYGYTF
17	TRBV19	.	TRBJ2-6	CASSMVQAGAGANVLTF
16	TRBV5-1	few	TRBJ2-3	CASSLAGSGSTDTQYF
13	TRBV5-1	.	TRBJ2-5	CASSSGGDETQYF
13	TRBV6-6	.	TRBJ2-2	CASKSSNTGELFF
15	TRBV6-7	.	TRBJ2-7	CASSNDRESFDEQYF
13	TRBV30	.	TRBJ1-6	CAWNRRDNSPLHF
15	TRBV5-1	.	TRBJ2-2	CASSLRTGSGGELFF
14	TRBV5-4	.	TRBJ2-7	CASSLTSGSHEQYF
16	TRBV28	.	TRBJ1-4	CASTGRETGSNEKLFF
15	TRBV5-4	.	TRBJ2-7	CASSPSGTALYEQYF
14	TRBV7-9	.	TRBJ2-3	CASSSGSSTDTQYF
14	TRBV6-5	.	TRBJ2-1	CASRKVSYGTEQFF
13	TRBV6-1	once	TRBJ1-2	CASSMDPNYGYTF
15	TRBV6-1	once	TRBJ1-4	CASTLDRGSSEKLFF
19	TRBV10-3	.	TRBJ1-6	CAISESMLLGTHPGSPLHF
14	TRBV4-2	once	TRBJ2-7	CASSQAGQSYEQYF
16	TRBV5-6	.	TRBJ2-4	CASSFITTVAKNIQYF
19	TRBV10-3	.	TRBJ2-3	CAISGTSGGASGRTDTQYF
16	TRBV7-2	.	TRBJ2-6	CASSLRDLSGANVLTF
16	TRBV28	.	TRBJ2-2	CASRLRTSGDTGELFF
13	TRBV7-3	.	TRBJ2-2	CASSSTDTGELFF
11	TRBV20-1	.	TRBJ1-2	CSARQHRDYTF
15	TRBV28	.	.	CASSLPGTDSYEQYF
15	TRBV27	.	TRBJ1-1	CASRVGDRGNTEAFF
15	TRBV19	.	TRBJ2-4	CASSNLGLAKNIQYF
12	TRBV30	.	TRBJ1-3	CAWSVKGNTIYF
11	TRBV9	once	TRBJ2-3	CASSVGDTQYF
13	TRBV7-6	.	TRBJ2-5	CASSLARGQDGDF
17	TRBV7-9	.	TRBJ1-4	CASSLAPVGSPVEKLFF
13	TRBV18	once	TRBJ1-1	CASLETENTEAFF
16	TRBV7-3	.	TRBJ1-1	CASSLYTAGSNTEAFF
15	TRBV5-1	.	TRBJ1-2	CASSQDSRDRYGYTF
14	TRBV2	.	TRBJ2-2	CASTVTLFTGELFF
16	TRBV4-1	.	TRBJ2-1	CASSPLTGSNYNEQFF
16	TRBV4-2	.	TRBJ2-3	CASSQGRERSTDTQYF
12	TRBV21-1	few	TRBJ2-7	CASSNPSYEQYF
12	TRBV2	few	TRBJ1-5	CASSPGSQPQHF
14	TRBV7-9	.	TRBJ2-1	CASSRPDPYNEQFF
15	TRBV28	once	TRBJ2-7	CASSREDRVTYEQYF
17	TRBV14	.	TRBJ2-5	CASSRGTSSGTEETQYF
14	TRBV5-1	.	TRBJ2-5	CASSLGSSEATQYF
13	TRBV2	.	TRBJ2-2	CASRAENTGELFF
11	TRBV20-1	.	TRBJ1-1	CSALKGTEAFF
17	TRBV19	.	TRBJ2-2	CASQTKTGASLTGELFF
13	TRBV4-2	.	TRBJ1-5	CASSQGSNQPQHF
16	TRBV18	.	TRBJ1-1	CASSPSVGGMGTEAFF
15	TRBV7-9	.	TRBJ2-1	CASSLAGTGVDEQFF
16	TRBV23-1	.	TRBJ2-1	CASSPKPVSSYNEQFF